This record looks at one T cell receptor (beta chain) sequence and its context. This entry belongs to a study of blood T cell repertoires in COVID-19. Background on the study: Material from acute and convalescent COVID-19 was sourced from the United States, Italy and Spain.

As handled by the study authors: Reference gene primer amplification gave nucleated cell count estimates. Sequencing was performed with immunoSEQ multiplex PCR; in TCRdb, only in-frame clones are kept and a portion is missing. V and J calls and clone size are those listed in that table; D and trimming were worked out from the DNA. The sample consists of fewer than 150,000 clones, 85% of them appearing once. J was trimmed by 7 bases and V by 2 bases; bases with no gene match: 10. The CDR3 sequence is 15 residues long. Germline assignment: CDR1 MNHEY and CDR2 SVGAGI. Sequences were obtained from peripheral blood. The receptor comes from a human donor in a cohort sampled during active COVID-19. The chain is built from TRBV6-5 and TRBJ1-2; TRBD1 aligns across 7 bases. Here the CDR3 reads CASSYPRQGGVGYTF. In DNA, the CDR3 is TGTGCCAGCAGTTACCCCAGACAGGGCGGGGTTGGCTACACCTTC.